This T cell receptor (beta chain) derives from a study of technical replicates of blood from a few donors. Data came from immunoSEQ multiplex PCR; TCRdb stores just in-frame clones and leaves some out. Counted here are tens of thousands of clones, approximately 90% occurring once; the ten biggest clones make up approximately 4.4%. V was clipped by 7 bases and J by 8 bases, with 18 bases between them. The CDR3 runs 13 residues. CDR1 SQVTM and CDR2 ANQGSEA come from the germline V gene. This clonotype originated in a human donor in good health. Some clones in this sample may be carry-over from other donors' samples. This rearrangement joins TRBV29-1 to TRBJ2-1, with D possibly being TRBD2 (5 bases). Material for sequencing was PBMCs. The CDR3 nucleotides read TGCAGCGCGCTTGGACTTGGGCGCGATGAGCAGTTCTTC. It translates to CSALGLGRDEQFF.